Below, 6 T cell receptor beta chains from the same sample are listed, as sequenced in a study of blood T cell repertoires in COVID-19. Profiling relied on immunoSEQ multiplex PCR, and the TCRdb table lists in-frame clones only, not all of them. In the table there are approximately 150,000 clones, around 84% of which are singletons. What was sequenced was peripheral blood. All receptors come from a human donor with acute or convalescent COVID-19. The donor label of this sample is uncertain.

The rearrangement joins TRBV2 to TRBJ2-7; a possible D gene is TRBD1 (6 bases). Germline CDR1 and CDR2: SNHLY and FYNNEI. The CDR3 contains 14 residues. The V end was cut by 2 bases, the J end by 1 base, with 9 bases between. CDR3 in amino acids: CASSEQGHSYEQYF. In DNA, the CDR3 is TGTGCCAGCAGTGAACAGGGACATTCCTACGAGCAGTACTTC.

J is TRBJ2-1 and V is TRBV6-4, with 7 bases aligning to TRBD2. Per germline, CDR1 MRHNA and CDR2 SNTAGT. V was pared by 0 bases and J by 5 bases, with 7 bases of the junction left unmatched. The CDR3 totals 16 residues. CDR3 DNA: TGTGCCAGCAGTGACTCTGGGGGGGTTCGAAACAATGAGCAGTTCTTC. As protein: CASSDSGGVRNNEQFF.

This chain links TRBV19 with TRBJ1-4; 9 bases are a match to TRBD1. The trim removed 5 bases at V and 11 bases at J, leaving 12 bases unmatched. The CDR3 contains 15 residues. The germline gives CDR1 LNHDA, CDR2 SQIVND (reference sequence). The CDR3 nucleotides read TGTGCCAGTAGTCTAACCGGGACAGGGAGAATGAAACTGTTTTTT. It encodes CASSLTGTGRMKLFF.

The genes are TRBV3-1 (or the pseudogene TRBV3-2) and TRBJ1-1; no definite D call. Germline values: CDR1 LGHDT, CDR2 YNNKEL (reference sequence). V lost 1 base to trimming and J lost 1 base, with 7 bases between them. The CDR3 totals 14 residues. The CDR3 DNA reads TGTGCCAGCAGCCAAGGGCAGTCGAACACTGAAGCTTTCTTT. Its translation is CASSQGQSNTEAFF.

This CDR3 is CAISASGQGEETQYF. The CDR3 DNA follows: TGTGCCATCAGCGCTTCGGGACAAGGGGAAGAGACCCAGTACTTC. This rearrangement joins TRBV10-3 to TRBJ2-5, with a possible D match to TRBD1 (6 bases). Trimming pared 6 bases from V and 3 bases from J, leaving 17 bases between. The CDR3 runs 15 residues. Germline assignment: CDR1 ENHRY and CDR2 SYGVKD.

The chain carries TRBV2 and TRBJ1-3; 8 nucleotides agree with TRBD1. The V segment lost 7 bases and the J segment 4 bases; nucleotides outside the gene matches: 3. This CDR3 comprises 13 residues. Germline V CDR1 and CDR2: SNHLY, FYNNEI. The CDR3 DNA reads TGTGCCAGCAAGGACAGGGAAGGAAACACCATATATTTT. This encodes CASKDREGNTIYF.